This TCR beta chain is from a study of spatial heterogeneity in lung cancer. TCRdb analysed the 5' RACE reads with MiXCR anew, one entry per CDR3 protein. Of some 10,000 distinct CDR3 sequences listed, 4% to 6% are singletons. General study findings and limits: It was found that expanded intratumoral alpha and beta TCR counts tracked tumor mutation counts.

By proportion, this clonotype is medium-sized. Its specificity is not known. The time point is: sample taken at primary tumor resection. CDR1 LGHNA and CDR2 YSLEER come from the germline V gene. V gave up 0 bases and J gave up 4 bases, with 16 bases separating them. The CDR3 runs 17 residues. This receptor was taken from a male donor with early-stage non-small cell lung cancer. The chain is built from TRBV4-3 and TRBJ1-5, with D possibly being TRBD1 (6 bases). The source material was lung tumor tissue, sampled at surgery. CDR3 amino acids: CASSQDLMQGSNQPQHF. The DNA of the CDR3 is TGCGCCAGCAGCCAAGATCTTATGCAGGGGTCGAATCAGCCCCAGCATTTT.